Sequencing of this TCR beta chain was carried out in a study of human T cells and chemical hapten exposure. Study information: Sensitization used 2% DPC on around 2 cm by around 2 cm upper inner arm skin.

In its sample, this clonotype was seen many times. Time point of the sample: patch test 1, 2 weeks after DPC sensitization. Stated treatment: therapeutic diphenylcyclopropenone sensitization with weekly scalp DPC. Extraction of total RNA was performed on unfractionated whole blood. The CDR3 is 14 residues long. Trimming took off 3 bases at V and 4 bases at J, with 9 bases between the two ends. Germline assignment: CDR1 SNHLY and CDR2 FYNNEI. Individual cDNA molecules (in the library) carried attached unique molecular identifiers. MiXCR was run by TCRdb on the RACE reads, yielding one entry per CDR3 protein. The data contain 40,000 or so distinct CDR3 sequences, over 3.5% of them singletons.

The chain employs TRBV2 and TRBJ1-4; no firm D call. Sequenced material: whole blood, taken in connection with sensitization to the hapten diphenylcyclopropenone (DPC). This TCR derives from a man between 45 and 60 years old with alopecia areata. Some clones in this sample may be carry-over from other donors' samples. The CDR3 nucleotides read TGTGCCAGCAGTGACGGGAGACTTAATGAAAAACTGTTTTTT. Amino acid sequence: CASSDGRLNEKLFF.